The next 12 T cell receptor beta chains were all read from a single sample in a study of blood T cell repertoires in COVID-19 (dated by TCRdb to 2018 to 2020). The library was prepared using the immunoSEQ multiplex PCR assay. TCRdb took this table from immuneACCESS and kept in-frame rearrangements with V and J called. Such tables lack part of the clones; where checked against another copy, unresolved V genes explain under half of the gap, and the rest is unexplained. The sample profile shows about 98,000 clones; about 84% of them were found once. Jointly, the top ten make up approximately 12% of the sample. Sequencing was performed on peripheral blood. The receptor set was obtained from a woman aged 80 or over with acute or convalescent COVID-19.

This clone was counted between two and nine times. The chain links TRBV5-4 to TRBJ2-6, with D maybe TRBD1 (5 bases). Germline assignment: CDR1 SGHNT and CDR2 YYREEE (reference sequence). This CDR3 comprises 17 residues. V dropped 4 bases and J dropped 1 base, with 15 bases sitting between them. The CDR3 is CASSQARGRSGANVLTF. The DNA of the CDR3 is TGTGCCAGCAGCCAGGCAAGGGGTCGGTCTGGGGCCAACGTCCTGACTTTC.

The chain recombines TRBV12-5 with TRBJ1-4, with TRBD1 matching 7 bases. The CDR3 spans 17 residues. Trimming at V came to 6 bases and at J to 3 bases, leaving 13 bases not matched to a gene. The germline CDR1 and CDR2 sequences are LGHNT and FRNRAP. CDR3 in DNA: TGTGCTAGTGGCCCTAACGACAGGGTCTTGTCTAATGAAAAACTGTTTTTT. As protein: CASGPNDRVLSNEKLFF.

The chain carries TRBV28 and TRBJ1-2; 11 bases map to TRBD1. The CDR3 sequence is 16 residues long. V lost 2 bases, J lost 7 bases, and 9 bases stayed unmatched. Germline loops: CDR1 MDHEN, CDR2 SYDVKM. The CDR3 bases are TGTGCCAGCAGTTTAGATTTAGGACAGGGGGCGTTTGGCTACACCTTC. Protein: CASSLDLGQGAFGYTF.

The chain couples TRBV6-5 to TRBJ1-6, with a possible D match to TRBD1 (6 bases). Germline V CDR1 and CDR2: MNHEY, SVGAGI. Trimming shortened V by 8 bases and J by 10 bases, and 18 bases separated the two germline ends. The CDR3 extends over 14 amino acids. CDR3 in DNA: TGTGCCAGCCGGGGCAGGGATCAGGGGTCACCCCTCCACTTT. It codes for CASRGRDQGSPLHF.

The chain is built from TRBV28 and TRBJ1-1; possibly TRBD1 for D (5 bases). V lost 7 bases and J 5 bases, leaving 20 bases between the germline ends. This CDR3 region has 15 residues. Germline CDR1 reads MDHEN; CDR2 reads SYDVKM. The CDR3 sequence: CASTPPFRGNTEAFF. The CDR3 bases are TGTGCCAGCACTCCTCCGTTTCGGGGGAATACTGAAGCTTTCTTT. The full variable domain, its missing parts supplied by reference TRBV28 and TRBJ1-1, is DVKVTQSSRYLVKRTGEKVFLECVQDMDHENMFWYRQDPGLGLRLIYFSYDVKMKEKGDIPEGYSVSREKKERFSLILESASTNQTSMYLCASTPPFRGNTEAFFGQGTRLTVV.

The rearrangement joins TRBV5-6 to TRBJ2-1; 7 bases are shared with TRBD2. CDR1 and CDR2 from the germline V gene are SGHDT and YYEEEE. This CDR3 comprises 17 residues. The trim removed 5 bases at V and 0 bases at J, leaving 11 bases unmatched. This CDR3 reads CASRRGGGGPSYNEQFF. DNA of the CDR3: TGTGCCAGCAGGAGGGGAGGCGGGGGACCCTCCTACAATGAGCAGTTCTTC.

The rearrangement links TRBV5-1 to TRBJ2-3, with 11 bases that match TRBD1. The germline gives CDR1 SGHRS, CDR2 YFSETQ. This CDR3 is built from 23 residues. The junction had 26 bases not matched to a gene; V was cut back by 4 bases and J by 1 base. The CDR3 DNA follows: TGCGCCAGCAGCCGACCCCGGACAGGGGGCTTAATAGCGGGGGATCCCCGCACAGATACGCAGTATTTT. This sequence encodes CASSRPRTGGLIAGDPRTDTQYF.

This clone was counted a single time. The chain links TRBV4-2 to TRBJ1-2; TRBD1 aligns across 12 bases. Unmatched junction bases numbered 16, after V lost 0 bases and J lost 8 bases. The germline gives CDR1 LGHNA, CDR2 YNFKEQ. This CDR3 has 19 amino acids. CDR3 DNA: TGTGCCAGCAGCCAAGATATGAACCCCGGGACAGGGGGCGCCGACGGCTACACCTTC. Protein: CASSQDMNPGTGGADGYTF.

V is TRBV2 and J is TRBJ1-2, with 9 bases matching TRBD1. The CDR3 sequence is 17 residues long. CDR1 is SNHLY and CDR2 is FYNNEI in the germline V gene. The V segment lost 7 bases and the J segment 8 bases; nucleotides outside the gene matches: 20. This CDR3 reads CASTYSGQGSTARGYTF. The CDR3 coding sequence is TGTGCCAGCACTTACTCGGGACAGGGATCCACAGCTCGGGGCTACACCTTC.

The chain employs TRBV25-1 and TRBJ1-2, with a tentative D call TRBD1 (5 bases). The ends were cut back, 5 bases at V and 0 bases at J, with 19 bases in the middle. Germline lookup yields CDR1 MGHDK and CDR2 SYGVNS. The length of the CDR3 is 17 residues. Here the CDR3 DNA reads TGTGCCAGCAGTTTGGACGGCCTAGGACAAGCTAACTATGGCTACACCTTC. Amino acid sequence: CASSLDGLGQANYGYTF.

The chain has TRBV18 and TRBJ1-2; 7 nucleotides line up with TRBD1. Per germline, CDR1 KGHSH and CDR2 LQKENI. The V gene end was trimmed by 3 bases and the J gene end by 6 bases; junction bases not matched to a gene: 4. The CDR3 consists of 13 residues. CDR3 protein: CASSPGTDHGYTF. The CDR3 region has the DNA TGTGCCAGCTCACCGGGGACAGACCATGGCTACACCTTC.

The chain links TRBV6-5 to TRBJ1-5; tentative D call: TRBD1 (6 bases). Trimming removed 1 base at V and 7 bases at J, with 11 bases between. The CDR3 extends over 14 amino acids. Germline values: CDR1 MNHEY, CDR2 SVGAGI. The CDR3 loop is CASSYYRVGQPQHF. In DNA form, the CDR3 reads TGTGCCAGCAGTTACTACAGGGTGGGACAGCCCCAGCATTTT.